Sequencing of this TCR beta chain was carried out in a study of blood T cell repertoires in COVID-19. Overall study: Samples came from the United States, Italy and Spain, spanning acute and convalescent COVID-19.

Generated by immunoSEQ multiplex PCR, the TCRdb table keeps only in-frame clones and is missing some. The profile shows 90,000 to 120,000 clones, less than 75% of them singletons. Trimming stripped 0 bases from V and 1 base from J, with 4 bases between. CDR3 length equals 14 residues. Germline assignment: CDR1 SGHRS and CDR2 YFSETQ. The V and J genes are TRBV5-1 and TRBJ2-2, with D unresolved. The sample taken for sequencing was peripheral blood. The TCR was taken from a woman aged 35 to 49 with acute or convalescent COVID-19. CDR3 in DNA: TGCGCCAGCAGCTTGGCAGTGAACACCGGGGAGCTGTTTTTT. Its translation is CASSLAVNTGELFF.